These T cell receptor beta chains were read from a single sample in a study of blood T cell repertoires in COVID-19. Only in-frame clones appear in the TCRdb table, and some are missing; sequencing was by immunoSEQ multiplex PCR. There are around 130,000 clones in the sample; roughly 81% occur only once, and approximately 3.6% lies in the top ten. The sequenced material came from PBMCs or T cells enriched from blood (not recorded which). These receptors were collected from a woman aged 45-59 years with acute COVID-19. Both conserved end residues are part of each CDR3. A D gene is named only where the DNA matches it firmly. Size is omitted from some rows. Given values are once, few, many or a class for expanded clones.

cdr3_aa cdr3_nt clone_size v_call d_call j_call
CASSILAGGGNEQFF TGTGCCAGTAGTATACTAGCGGGAGGAGGTAATGAGCAGTTCTTC NA TRBV19 TRBD2 TRBJ2-1
CASSRGQATRYEQYF TGTGCCAGCAGCCGAGGACAGGCCACTCGGTACGAGCAGTACTTC NA TRBV11-2 TRBD1 TRBJ2-7
CASSAVTGANVLTF TGTGCCAGCAGCGCAGTGACTGGGGCCAACGTCCTGACTTTC NA TRBV9 NA TRBJ2-6
CASSLGRGNTEAFF TGTGCCAGCAGCTTAGGCAGGGGGAACACTGAAGCTTTCTTT NA TRBV7-9 NA TRBJ1-1
CASSPAQGNTEAFF TGTGCCAGCTCACCCGCACAGGGGAACACTGAAGCTTTCTTT NA TRBV18 NA TRBJ1-1
CASSSQGQGYNEQFF TGTGCCAGCAGTAGCCAGGGACAGGGGTACAATGAGCAGTTCTTC NA TRBV6-5 TRBD1 TRBJ2-1
CSAGTGKGYTF TGCAGCGCCGGTACAGGGAAGGGCTACACCTTC NA TRBV29-1 NA TRBJ1-2
CASSLPHSGPGYQETQYF TGTGCCAGCAGTTTACCTCATTCCGGACCGGGGTACCAAGAGACCCAGTACTTC NA TRBV27 NA TRBJ2-5
CASAGAVSGNTIYF TGTGCCAGCGCGGGTGCAGTCTCTGGAAACACCATATATTTT NA TRBV11-3 NA TRBJ1-3
CASSQDTMTNSYEQYF TGCGCCAGCAGCCAAGATACGATGACTAATTCCTACGAGCAGTACTTC NA TRBV4-1 NA TRBJ2-7
CASSQDRGWTEAFF TGTGCCAGCAGCCAAGACAGGGGGTGGACTGAAGCTTTCTTT NA TRBV4-2 TRBD1 TRBJ1-1
CASSPQVNTEAFF TGTGCCAGCTCCCCCCAGGTAAACACTGAAGCTTTCTTT few TRBV5-5 NA TRBJ1-1
CASSQDTVQPQHF TGTGCCAGCAGCCAGGACACTGTTCAACCCCAGCATTTT few TRBV14 NA TRBJ1-5
CASSIEPFQIDRDVTDTQYF TGTGCCAGTAGTATAGAACCATTCCAGATCGACAGGGATGTCACAGATACGCAGTATTTT few TRBV19 TRBD1 TRBJ2-3
CASRIPGLPHNEQFF TGTGCCAGCAGGATACCGGGACTACCCCACAATGAGCAGTTCTTC NA TRBV11-2 TRBD2 TRBJ2-1
CASSLSIGGRETQYF TGTGCCAGCAGTTTATCAATAGGGGGCAGGGAGACCCAGTACTTC once TRBV28 TRBD1 TRBJ2-5
CASSDGAQPQHF TGTGCCAGCTCGGATGGAGCTCAGCCCCAGCATTTT NA TRBV18 NA TRBJ1-5
CASSPSSYGYTF TGTGCCAGCAGCCCCTCGTCCTATGGCTACACCTTC NA TRBV9 NA TRBJ1-2
CASSAFLTSGSGNEQFF TGTGCCAGCAGCGCGTTCCTGACTAGCGGGAGTGGGAATGAGCAGTTCTTC NA TRBV7-8 TRBD2 TRBJ2-1